This TCR beta chain derives from a study of cytomegalovirus exposure and HLA in healthy donors. The PCR was carried out with 60 Vbeta primers and 13 Jbeta primers. Assay: immunoSEQ multiplex PCR; the TCRdb copy retains only in-frame clones and omits some. The sample has around 85,000 clones, 80% seen once. Sequencing input: PBMCs. The TCR originated in a male donor in good health and CMV-seronegative.

CDR3 sequence: CASSQEGPGGTEAFF. The DNA of the CDR3 is TGCGCCAGCAGCCAAGAGGGCCCGGGGGGCACTGAAGCTTTCTTT. This chain uses TRBV4-3 with TRBJ1-1; tentatively, D is TRBD1 (5 bases). Germline CDR1 reads LGHNA; CDR2 reads YSLEER. V gave up 0 bases and J gave up 4 bases, with 12 bases separating them. The length of the CDR3 is 15 residues.